This T cell receptor beta chain came from a study of regulatory T cells in long-lasting Graves disease. This clonotype was counted at least ten times. Time point specified: newly diagnosed GD, antithyroid drugs for less than 3 months. Extracted PBMC RNA gave rise to the TCR library. Libraries of TCR beta came from iRepertoire HTBI primers plus Arm-PCR of CDR3 regions. TCRdb re-called the multiplex PCR reads through MiXCR, storing one row per CDR3 protein. The data show about 540,000 distinct CDR3 sequences, approximately 13% seen once. The same sample was also studied in work on T cells in Graves' hyperthyroidism and ophthalmopathy. That study reports: Diagnosis of hyperthyroidism was new in patients aged 18 to 65, and its duration was under 2 months. Ophthalmopathy was distinguished from stable hyperthyroidism by 13 V-J signatures.

The input for sequencing was peripheral blood mononuclear cells (PBMCs), taken at new diagnosis, from a patient treated with antithyroid drugs. This TCR was sampled from a man aged 30 to 39 with Graves disease.

DNA of the CDR3: TGTGCCACCACCAGGGGACGGACCAATTCACCCCTCCACTTT. Its protein product is CATTRGRTNSPLHF. J is TRBJ1-6 and V is TRBV27; maybe TRBD1 (6 bases). Germline V gives CDR1 MNHEY, CDR2 SMNVEV (reference sequence). V lost 10 bases and J 7 bases, leaving 17 bases between the germline ends. The CDR3 extends over 14 amino acids.